Presented here are 18 T cell receptor beta chains from one specimen sequenced in a study of cytomegalovirus exposure and HLA in healthy donors. The PCR used 60 Vbeta and 13 Jbeta primers. Repertoires were generated with immunoSEQ multiplex PCR, while TCRdb's copy carries only in-frame clones and drops some. The sample lists under 150,000 clones, 70% to 80% occurring once. What was sequenced was PBMCs. Receptors were obtained from a female donor in good health and CMV-seronegative.

The chain has TRBV20-1 and TRBJ1-1; D gene unclear. The CDR3 spans 10 residues. Germline CDR1 and CDR2: DFQATT and SNEGSKA (reference sequence). In nucleotides, the CDR3 is TGCAGGCCCGGTGAGAGCGAAGCTTTCTTT. Translating gives CRPGESEAFF.

This clone turned up a few times. The chain employs TRBV5-1 and TRBJ2-2; TRBD2 agrees at 11 bases. V lost 3 bases to trimming and J lost 4 bases; unmatched junction nucleotides: 8. Germline V gene sequence: CDR1 SGHRS, CDR2 YFSETQ. The CDR3 runs 17 residues. DNA of the CDR3: TGCGCCAGCAGCTCCTTCACTAGCGGGGGAGGCACCGGGGAGCTGTTTTTT. This sequence encodes CASSSFTSGGGTGELFF.

The J gene is TRBJ2-2, the V gene TRBV29-1; D is undetermined. Germline V gene data show CDR1 as SQVTM and CDR2 as ANQGSEA. V was pared by 2 bases and J by 1 base, with 5 bases between. The CDR3 runs 13 residues. The CDR3 nucleotides are TGCAGCGTTGAACTCGGGAACACCGGGGAGCTGTTTTTT. Amino acid sequence: CSVELGNTGELFF.

The chain carries TRBV6-1 and TRBJ1-2; no definite D call. The CDR3 is 12 amino acids. V was cut by 5 bases and J by 3 bases, with 7 bases left in between. Germline V gene lookup returns CDR1 MNHNS and CDR2 SASEGT. CDR3 in amino acids: CASSWSYYGYTF. DNA for the CDR3: TGTGCCAGCAGTTGGAGTTACTATGGCTACACCTTC.

This rearrangement joins TRBV2 to TRBJ2-1; D is unclear. This CDR3 spans 11 amino acids. V was shortened by 7 bases and J by 5 bases, with 6 bases between the two germline ends. Germline CDR1 SNHLY, CDR2 FYNNEI. CDR3 nucleotide sequence: TGTGCCAGCACAGAAAACAATGAGCAGTTCTTC. Protein: CASTENNEQFF.

The V and J genes are TRBV5-6 and TRBJ2-7; perhaps TRBD2 as D (6 bases). The germline V gene encodes CDR1 SGHDT and CDR2 YYEEEE. The V and J ends lost 3 bases and 4 bases respectively, with 14 bases between them. The CDR3 totals 14 residues. The CDR3 reads CASSSGPGGYEQYF. The CDR3 DNA is TGTGCCAGCAGCTCCGGTCCCGGGGGTTACGAGCAGTACTTC.

This chain uses TRBV12-1 with TRBJ1-6. TRBV12-1 is marked as a pseudogene. The CDR3 runs to 17 residues. In DNA, the CDR3 is TGTGCCAGCAGCTTTGTTGCGGGGGCCACCTATAATTCACCCCTCCACTTT. Its translation is CASSFVAGATYNSPLHF.

The chain recombines TRBV7-9 with TRBJ2-5, with a tentative D call TRBD1 (6 bases). Trimming removed 2 bases from V and 11 bases from J, with 21 bases in between. The germline V gene encodes CDR1 SEHNR and CDR2 FQNEAQ (reference sequence). The CDR3 spans 15 residues. The CDR3: CASSLSGTSPLGQYF. CDR3 in DNA: TGTGCCAGCAGCTTATCCGGGACATCCCCCCTTGGGCAGTACTTC.

The CDR3 is CASSTGTVEGETQYF. The CDR3 DNA sequence: TGTGCCAGTAGTACCGGGACCGTGGAGGGGGAGACCCAGTACTTC. This sequence joins TRBV19 and TRBJ2-5; D is perhaps TRBD2 (6 bases). This CDR3 has 15 residues. Germline loops: CDR1 LNHDA, CDR2 SQIVND (reference sequence). Trimming removed 4 bases at V and 5 bases at J, with 17 bases between.

V and J are TRBV28 and TRBJ1-2; D is unclear. CDR1 and CDR2 (germline): MDHEN, SYDVKM. The CDR3 has 13 residues. V lost 5 bases to trimming and J lost 8 bases, with 15 bases between them. The CDR3 DNA sequence: TGTGCCAGCAGTATATTAACCCGGGAGGGCTACACCTTC. Protein: CASSILTREGYTF.

This clone was counted a single time. Other DNA sequences in the sample encode the same CDR3. The CDR3 loop is CASSQERQFFPQHF. The CDR3, as DNA: TGCGCCAGCAGCCAAGAACGACAGTTCTTTCCCCAGCATTTT. The V gene is TRBV4-1, the J gene TRBJ1-5; a weak D match, TRBD1 (5 bases). The V gene's germline CDR1 is MGHRA and CDR2 YSYEKL. This CDR3 is 14 amino acids long. V was shortened by 0 bases and J by 10 bases, with 13 bases between the two germline ends.

The gene calls are TRBV4-3 and TRBJ2-1; no definite D call. Germline assignment: CDR1 LGHNA and CDR2 YSLEER. This CDR3 is 15 amino acids long. Trimming left V 0 bases short and J 2 bases short, with 8 bases between. The CDR3 DNA is TGCGCCAGCAGCCAAGATTGGGCACCCTACAATGAGCAGTTCTTC. It specifies CASSQDWAPYNEQFF.

The chain carries TRBV6-1 and TRBJ2-2; possible D gene TRBD1, 6 bases. Germline V gene lookup returns CDR1 MNHNS and CDR2 SASEGT. This CDR3 comprises 13 residues. V lost 8 bases and J 5 bases, leaving 12 bases between the germline ends. The CDR3 coding sequence is TGTGCCAGCTCCGGGACACAAACCGGGGAGCTGTTTTTT. Translating it yields CASSGTQTGELFF.

The chain links TRBV10-3 to TRBJ1-1, with D possibly matching TRBD1 (6 bases). The CDR3 consists of 13 residues. Looked up from germline, CDR1 is ENHRY and CDR2 is SYGVKD. V was shortened by 8 bases and J by 3 bases, with 13 bases between the two germline ends. CDR3: CAIRRGFDTEAFF. The CDR3 nucleotides are TGTGCCATCCGCAGGGGATTTGACACTGAAGCTTTCTTT.

The rearrangement joins TRBV11-2 to TRBJ2-1; TRBD1 matches at 7 bases. With V trimmed by 3 bases and J by 3 bases, 8 bases remained unmatched. The CDR3 totals 16 residues. CDR1 and CDR2 from the germline V gene are SGHAT and FQNNGV. CDR3 in DNA: TGTGCCAGCAGCTTCTCTCGACAGGGCGGCTACAATGAGCAGTTCTTC. It translates to CASSFSRQGGYNEQFF.

This chain connects TRBV28 to TRBJ1-2; 10 positions match TRBD1. The ends lost 6 bases at V and 5 bases at J; junction bases unmatched: 6. The CDR3 length is 14 residues. Germline-derived CDR1 and CDR2 are MDHEN and SYDVKM. CDR3 amino acids: CASRERTGGYGYTF. CDR3 in DNA: TGTGCCAGCAGGGAGAGGACAGGGGGGTATGGCTACACCTTC.

The rearrangement links TRBV4-1 to TRBJ2-5; no clear D. The V end lost 1 base, the J end lost 4 bases, and 10 bases lay between the germline ends. The CDR3 sequence is 14 residues long. Germline CDR1 reads MGHRA; CDR2 reads YSYEKL. The chain's CDR3 is CASSQGPGTETQYF. DNA of the CDR3: TGCGCCAGCAGCCAAGGCCCAGGAACAGAGACCCAGTACTTC.

Only a few counts were recorded for this clone. The genes are TRBV6-1 and TRBJ2-7; 7 positions match TRBD2. Germline trimming cut 9 bases from V and 3 bases from J; bases unmatched to any gene: 14. This CDR3 contains 15 residues. Looked up from germline, CDR1 is MNHNS and CDR2 is SASEGT. The DNA of the CDR3 is TGTGCCAGTACCGAGGGCCCAGGACTAGGCTACGAGCAGTACTTC. This translates into CASTEGPGLGYEQYF.